One sample yielded the 32 T cell receptor beta chains listed below, sequenced in a study of glioma-infiltrating T cells. Amplification of TCR alpha and beta CDR3 regions from RNA used iRepertoire nested multiplex PCR. Each CDR3 protein is one row after TCRdb ran MiXCR on the multiplex PCR reads. The sample contains 150,000 to 200,000 distinct CDR3 sequences, approximately 30% of which appear only once. Sequences were obtained from glioma tissue, nonneoplastic brain tissue, or PBMCs (not recorded which). These TCRs come from a human donor with low-grade glioma or glioblastoma, undergoing nonglioma brain surgery, or in good health (not recorded which).

This clonotype has ten or more counts. The chain links TRBV20-1 to TRBJ2-3; TRBD2 matches 10 bases. CDR1 and CDR2 (germline): DFQATT, SNEGSKA (reference sequence). The CDR3 contains 13 residues. Losses at the gene ends were 3 bases for V and 5 bases for J; bases not matched to a gene: 2. Here the CDR3 DNA reads TGCAGTGCTAGTTTAGCGGGAGGAGATACGCAGTATTTT. The encoded protein is CSASLAGGDTQYF.

The chain combines TRBV5-1 with TRBJ2-2, with 7 bases lining up with TRBD1. The trim removed 4 bases at V and 9 bases at J, leaving 9 bases unmatched. Per germline, CDR1 SGHRS and CDR2 YFSETQ. This CDR3 spans 14 amino acids. CDR3 protein: CASSVGTDSRELFF. DNA of the CDR3: TGCGCCAGCAGCGTAGGGACAGACTCTCGGGAGCTGTTTTTT.

This clonotype has ten or more counts. This chain uses TRBV20-1 with TRBJ2-1, with 7 bases identical to TRBD2. The CDR3 sequence is 18 residues long. V trimming: 0 bases; J trimming: 4 bases; junction bases outside the gene matches: 15. Germline V CDR1 and CDR2: DFQATT, SNEGSKA (reference sequence). The CDR3 DNA reads TGCAGTGCTAGAGATGGGTCTCGAGCGGGATTGAAATACAATGAGCAGTTCTTC. This encodes CSARDGSRAGLKYNEQFF.

This clonotype was seen many times. This rearrangement joins TRBV7-2 to TRBJ2-3, with 11 positions matching TRBD2. The CDR3 sequence is 15 residues long. J lost 1 base, V lost 8 bases, and 5 bases had no gene match. Germline values: CDR1 SGHTA, CDR2 FQGNSA. The CDR3 here is CASGSTSGGTDTQYF. DNA of the CDR3: TGTGCCAGCGGCTCGACTAGCGGGGGCACAGATACGCAGTATTTT.

This clonotype was seen ten or more times. CDR3 sequence reads: CASSWADRDGSPLHF. The CDR3 nucleotides read TGTGCCAGCAGCTGGGCGGACAGGGATGGTTCACCCCTCCACTTT. The J gene is TRBJ1-6, the V gene TRBV5-5, with 8 bases matching TRBD1. The J segment lost 9 bases and the V segment lost 3 bases, leaving 8 bases of the junction unmatched. There are 15 residues in the CDR3. The germline V gene has CDR1 SGHKS and CDR2 YYEKEE (reference sequence).

Notes on this clonotype: This may come from a read error, since a much larger clone is one base off. This rearrangement joins TRBV4-1 to TRBJ2-1; either TRBD1 or TRBD2 may supply D (5 bases each). CDR1 and CDR2 from the germline V gene are MGHRA and YSYEKL. This CDR3 has 12 amino acids. Written as DNA, the CDR3 is TGCGCCAGCAGCCAAGTGGGGGAATCGCCCGTCTTC. As protein: CASSQVGESPVF.

This chain links TRBV3-1 with TRBJ2-7; tentatively, D is TRBD1 (5 bases). There are 15 residues in the CDR3. Germline-derived CDR1 and CDR2 are LGHDT and YNNKEL (reference sequence). V lost 4 bases, J lost 4 bases, and 17 bases lay in between. As DNA, the CDR3 is TGTGCCAGCAGCCCGGACATCCACCAGGGATACGAGCAGTACTTC. It codes for CASSPDIHQGYEQYF.

This chain connects TRBV7-3 to TRBJ1-2, with D unresolved. Germline V gene lookup returns CDR1 SGHTA and CDR2 FQGTGA. Trimming took 1 base from V and 8 from J, leaving 14 bases between them. The CDR3 consists of 14 residues. CDR3 DNA: TGTGCCAGCAGCTTAAGTGCAGGCTCTCGAGGCTACACCTTC. Translating it yields CASSLSAGSRGYTF.

In regard to this clonotype: This may be a read error, as it is one base from a much larger clone. The rearrangement joins TRBV19 to TRBJ1-1; D is unclear. This CDR3 region has 13 residues. The V end was cut by 6 bases, the J end by 3 bases, with 11 bases between. Germline CDR1 and CDR2: LNHDA and SQIVND (reference sequence). The CDR3 coding sequence is TGTGCCAGTAGGCATATGAGGGACACTGAAGCTTTCTTT. Translating gives CASRHMRDTEAFF.

This clonotype appeared many times. V usage is TRBV20-1 and J usage is TRBJ2-7, with TRBD2 matching over 8 bases. With V trimmed by 6 bases and J by 0 bases, 16 bases remained unmatched. In germline, CDR1 is DFQATT, CDR2 SNEGSKA (reference sequence). The CDR3 totals 17 residues. The CDR3 DNA reads as TGCAGTGCCCCTAGGGATTATACGGGAGGGCCCTCCTACGAGCAGTACTTC. This gives the protein CSAPRDYTGGPSYEQYF.

In its sample, this clonotype was seen many times. This chain joins TRBV20-1 and TRBJ2-7, with TRBD1 as a possible D gene (7 bases). Germline V lookup: CDR1 DFQATT, CDR2 SNEGSKA (reference sequence). Trimming left V 4 bases short and J 4 bases short, with 20 bases between. This CDR3 is 15 amino acids long. The CDR3 reads CSAKEGASVEYEQYF. The CDR3 coding sequence is TGCAGTGCTAAGGAGGGGGCTAGCGTTGAATACGAGCAGTACTTC.

This clonotype was detected ten times or more. In DNA, the CDR3 is TGCAGTGCGATTGTTCCATACACCGGGGAGCTGTTTTTT. This gives the protein CSAIVPYTGELFF. This sequence joins TRBV20-1 and TRBJ2-2; D not certain. V lost 6 bases, J lost 3 bases, and 11 bases lay in between. Germline V CDR1 and CDR2: DFQATT, SNEGSKA (reference sequence). The CDR3 has 13 residues.

This clonotype was seen many times. This chain uses TRBV11-1 with TRBJ2-1; D gene unclear. The CDR3 contains 13 residues. V was shortened by 1 base and J by 6 bases, with 7 bases between the two germline ends. Germline V gene lookup returns CDR1 SGHAT and CDR2 FQDESV (reference sequence). In DNA form, the CDR3 reads TGTGCCAGCAGCTTAGGACTCCTCAATGAGCAGTTCTTC. It encodes CASSLGLLNEQFF.

The V gene is TRBV28, the J gene TRBJ1-1, with D possibly being TRBD1 (5 bases). CDR1 and CDR2 (germline): MDHEN, SYDVKM. There are 14 residues in the CDR3. Trimming pared 5 bases from V and 3 bases from J, leaving 13 bases between. The CDR3: CASSRDPGDTEAFF. The CDR3, as DNA: TGTGCCAGCAGTCGGGACCCTGGAGACACTGAAGCTTTCTTT.

This clonotype was counted ten times or more. The chain couples TRBV15 to TRBJ2-7; D is unclear. Per the germline V gene, CDR1 is LNHNV and CDR2 is YYDKDF (reference sequence). Trimming left V 1 base short and J 3 bases short, with 13 bases between. The CDR3 spans 15 residues. CDR3 residues: CATSRGRLRDYEQYF. The CDR3 DNA reads TGTGCCACCAGCAGAGGCCGATTGAGAGACTACGAGCAGTACTTC.

In its sample, this clonotype was seen once. A much larger clone lies a single base off, so this may be a read error. CDR3 nucleotide sequence: TGTGCCAGCAGCGACAATGACCCTAACGAGCAGTACTTC. It specifies CASSDNDPNEQYF. The chain uses TRBV2 and TRBJ2-7; the D is unclear. This CDR3 region has 13 residues. Germline V gene lookup returns CDR1 SNHLY and CDR2 FYNNEI. V gave up 6 bases and J gave up 5 bases, with 14 bases separating them.

This clonotype was observed at least ten times. This chain uses TRBV6-1 with TRBJ2-3, with D uncertain. The CDR3 is 13 residues long. Germline V gene sequence: CDR1 MNHNS, CDR2 SASEGT. V dropped 3 bases and J dropped 2 bases, with 6 bases sitting between them. The CDR3 nucleotides are TGTGCCAGCAGTGATCCAGCCACAGATACGCAGTATTTT. Its protein product is CASSDPATDTQYF.

This clonotype was seen ten or more times. The J gene is TRBJ1-1, the V gene TRBV5-8; TRBD1 matches 10 bases. The germline gives CDR1 SGHTS, CDR2 YDEGEE. CDR3 length: 14 amino acids. The V and J ends lost 5 bases and 3 bases, in that order; junction bases with no gene match: 4. CDR3 sequence (DNA): TGTGCCAGCAGTTCGGGACAGGGGTACACTGAAGCTTTCTTT. This codes for CASSSGQGYTEAFF.

This clonotype showed up many times. The CDR3 loop reads CASSFRVNTEAFF. CDR3 coding DNA: TGTGCCAGCAGTTTTCGGGTCAACACTGAAGCTTTCTTT. The chain uses TRBV28 and TRBJ1-1; D not certain. This CDR3 region has 13 residues. V gave up 3 bases and J gave up 2 bases, with 7 bases separating them. Germline V gene data show CDR1 as MDHEN and CDR2 as SYDVKM.

The V and J genes are TRBV29-1 and TRBJ1-2, with a possible D match to TRBD1 (5 bases). The V gene lost 6 bases and the J gene lost 4 bases, with 21 bases spanning the gap. The V gene's germline CDR1 is SQVTM and CDR2 ANQGSEA. The CDR3 has 15 residues. The CDR3 bases are TGCAGCGTAAACAGGTGGGTTGCTTCTGGCTATGGCTACACCTTC. Translated, it gives CSVNRWVASGYGYTF.

This clonotype showed up many times. The genes are TRBV5-1 and TRBJ2-1; 14 bases map to TRBD2. Germline CDR1 SGHRS, CDR2 YFSETQ. CDR3 length equals 15 residues. V lost 4 bases, J lost 8 bases, and 5 bases stayed unmatched. The CDR3 sequence: CASSTGTSGRDEQFF. The CDR3 DNA follows: TGCGCCAGCAGCACCGGGACTAGCGGGAGAGATGAGCAGTTCTTC.

This clonotype was seen at least ten times. The chain couples TRBV7-2 to TRBJ2-1, with TRBD1 matching over 7 bases. V gave up 3 bases and J gave up 10 bases; unmatched junction bases: 9. This CDR3 has 14 amino acids. Germline CDR1 reads SGHTA; CDR2 reads FQGNSA. CDR3 protein: CASSFSPGTDEQFF. As DNA, the CDR3 is TGTGCCAGCAGCTTTTCACCCGGGACAGACGAGCAGTTCTTC.

In its sample, this clonotype was seen a few times. The chain joins TRBV9 to TRBJ2-3; 9 positions agree with TRBD2. Germline V gene lookup returns CDR1 SGDLS and CDR2 YYNGEE. Germline trimming cut 1 base from V and 4 bases from J; bases unmatched to any gene: 4. The CDR3 has 15 amino acids. CDR3 loop: CASSVRAGGADTQYF. The DNA of the CDR3 is TGTGCCAGCAGCGTACGGGCGGGAGGGGCAGATACGCAGTATTTT.

For this clonotype: This may arise from a read error, as a much more abundant clone is one base away. The rearrangement links TRBV19 to TRBJ1-5, with D possibly matching TRBD1 (5 bases). The CDR3 is 16 residues long. In germline, CDR1 is LNHDA, CDR2 SQIVND (reference sequence). V was pared by 7 bases and J by 0 bases, with 16 bases between. Here the CDR3 DNA reads TGTGCCAGTACGATCTTCGGTGACAGTAGCAATCAGCCCCAGCATTTT. This codes for CASTIFGDSSNQPQHF.

Many counts were recorded for this clonotype. The CDR3 region is CASSLFDRSTEQFF. CDR3 nucleotides: TGTGCCAGCAGTTTATTTGACAGGTCCACTGAGCAGTTCTTC. The chain employs TRBV27 and TRBJ2-1; D may be TRBD1 (6 bases). Trimming took off 1 base at V and 9 bases at J, with 13 bases between the two ends. Germline V gene data show CDR1 as MNHEY and CDR2 as SMNVEV (reference sequence). The CDR3 extends over 14 amino acids.

This clonotype was counted at least ten times. The V call is TRBV6-5, the J call TRBJ2-7, with unresolved D. The germline V and J ends were trimmed by 0 bases and 7 bases, with 10 bases remaining between them. The CDR3 runs to 13 residues. Germline lookup yields CDR1 MNHEY and CDR2 SVGAGI. The CDR3 DNA sequence: TGTGCCAGCAGTTACTCACCGGTTATGGAGCAGTACTTC. Its translation: CASSYSPVMEQYF.

In this sample, this clonotype turned up many times. V is TRBV6-2 or TRBV6-3 and J is TRBJ2-7; no reliable D call. CDR1 MNHEY and CDR2 SVGEGT come from the germline V gene. The CDR3 runs to 12 residues. Trimming pared 6 bases from V and 2 bases from J, leaving 8 bases between. The CDR3 bases are TGTGCCAGCAGCCCGTCGACCTACGAGCAGTACTTC. Translating it yields CASSPSTYEQYF.

This clonotype was observed a handful of times. The V and J genes are TRBV19 and TRBJ2-3; 9 positions agree with TRBD2. This CDR3 region has 17 residues. From germline, CDR1 is LNHDA and CDR2 SQIVND (reference sequence). Trimming removed 2 bases from V and 0 bases from J; junction bases left unmatched: 6. The CDR3 loop reads CASSITSTSGSTDTQYF. In nucleotides, the CDR3 is TGTGCCAGTAGTATAACTTCCACTAGCGGGAGCACAGATACGCAGTATTTT.

Concerning this clonotype: Possible read error: a much larger clone is one base away. V usage is TRBV29-1 and J usage is TRBJ2-1; the match to TRBD1 covers 8 bases. The J segment lost 10 bases and the V segment lost 7 bases, leaving 12 bases of the junction unmatched. Germline V gene data show CDR1 as SQVTM and CDR2 as ANQGSEA. CDR3 length equals 13 residues. Written as DNA, the CDR3 is TGCAGCGGGTCGACAGGGGCTTGGGGCGAGCAGTTCTTC. Encoded protein: CSGSTGAWGEQFF.

Comment on this clonotype: This could be a read error, since a much larger clone is one nucleotide away. The chain combines TRBV10-3 with TRBJ2-5, with D maybe TRBD2 (7 bases). The CDR3 consists of 17 residues. Germline lookup yields CDR1 ENHRY and CDR2 SYGVKD. This CDR3 reads CAVSDPTRGAGVETQYF. Written as DNA, the CDR3 is TGTGCCGTCAGTGACCCAACCCGGGGGGCTGGGGTAGAGACCCAGTACTTC.

This clonotype showed up many times. The CDR3 DNA is TGTGCCACCAGCAGAGAGTTACCCGGTTTAGGAGAAAAACTGTTTTTT. It specifies CATSRELPGLGEKLFF. The chain links TRBV15 to TRBJ1-4; D is ambiguous. The length of the CDR3 is 16 residues. Looked up from germline, CDR1 is LNHNV and CDR2 is YYDKDF (reference sequence). V was shortened by 0 bases and J by 8 bases, with 16 bases between the two germline ends.

The genes are TRBV19 and TRBJ2-7, with 11 bases fitting TRBD1. The CDR3 contains 15 residues. Trimming at V came to 4 bases and at J to 3 bases, leaving 5 bases not matched to a gene. Germline CDR1 and CDR2: LNHDA and SQIVND (reference sequence). The CDR3 protein is CASSTPGTGGYEQYF. CDR3 DNA: TGTGCCAGTAGTACCCCTGGGACAGGGGGCTACGAGCAGTACTTC.